These 24 T cell receptor beta chains were sequenced from one sample in a study of early T cells in non-severe SARS-CoV-2 infection. TCRdb re-analysed the 5' RACE reads in MiXCR, keeping a single row per CDR3 protein. The sample has 69,000 or so distinct CDR3 sequences, approximately 9.5% seen once. The sequencing sample was made of whole blood. All receptors come from an adult who was a healthcare worker with PCR-confirmed SARS-CoV-2 infection or an uninfected control (not recorded which).

The chain joins TRBV6-6 to TRBJ1-4; 7 bases align to TRBD1. V was pared by 2 bases and J by 5 bases, with 2 bases of the junction left unmatched. CDR3 size: 14 residues. The germline gives CDR1 MNHNY, CDR2 SVGAGI (reference sequence). The CDR3 region is CASSYTGQNEKLFF. CDR3 coding DNA: TGTGCCAGCAGTTACACGGGACAGAATGAAAAACTGTTTTTT.

In this sample, this clonotype is medium-sized. The rearrangement links TRBV7-2 to TRBJ2-5; 10 nucleotides agree with TRBD1. The CDR3 sequence is 14 residues long. Germline trimming cut 0 bases from V and 7 bases from J; bases unmatched to any gene: 2. Germline CDR1 is SGHTA and CDR2 is FQGNSA. The CDR3, as DNA: TGTGCCAGCAGCTTAGCGACAGGGGGCCGGACCCAGTACTTC. Translation gives CASSLATGGRTQYF.

Many counts were recorded for this clonotype. The chain joins TRBV6-6 to TRBJ1-2; tentatively, D is TRBD1 (5 bases). CDR1 MNHNY and CDR2 SVGAGI come from the germline V gene (reference sequence). The CDR3 loop spans 14 amino acids. The V gene lost 4 bases and the J gene lost 3 bases, with 12 bases spanning the gap. The CDR3 reads CASSWEGLDYGYTF. For the CDR3, the DNA is TGTGCCAGCAGTTGGGAGGGGCTGGACTATGGCTACACCTTC.

A few counts support this clonotype. The chain is built from TRBV9 and TRBJ1-3; no definite D call. CDR3 length: 14 residues. Trimming shortened V by 2 bases and J by 0 bases, and 6 bases separated the two germline ends. Germline lookup yields CDR1 SGDLS and CDR2 YYNGEE. Written as DNA, the CDR3 is TGTGCCAGCAGCGTGGGATACTCTGGAAACACCATATATTTT. As protein: CASSVGYSGNTIYF.

The chain has TRBV6-1 and TRBJ1-1; tentative D call: TRBD1 (5 bases). The length of the CDR3 is 13 residues. The germline V and J ends were trimmed by 1 base and 8 bases, with 11 bases remaining between them. CDR1 and CDR2 (germline): MNHNS, SASEGT. CDR3 coding DNA: TGTGCCAGCAGTGAAGATCGGCAGGGAGAAGCTTTCTTT. Its translation: CASSEDRQGEAFF.

This clonotype was picked up many times. Here the CDR3 DNA reads TGTGCCAGCAGCCCCGTAGCGGGACCATACAATGAGCAGTTCTTC. This translates into CASSPVAGPYNEQFF. The rearrangement joins TRBV7-9 to TRBJ2-1; 8 nucleotides agree with TRBD2. The germline gives CDR1 SEHNR, CDR2 FQNEAQ (reference sequence). Trimming took 5 bases from V and 4 from J; bases not matched to a gene: 7. The CDR3 consists of 15 residues. Based on the CDR3 plus reference TRBV7-9 and TRBJ2-1, the full variable domain is DTGVSQNPRHKITKRGQNVTFRCDPISEHNRLYWYRQTLGQGPEFLTYFQNEAQLEKSRLLSDRFSAERPKGSFSTLEIQRTEQGDSAMYLCASSPVAGPYNEQFFGPGTRLTVL.

This clonotype was counted a few times. The rearrangement joins TRBV10-1 to TRBJ2-7; 12 bases match TRBD2. The CDR3 extends over 15 amino acids. V was pared by 8 bases and J by 0 bases, with 5 bases of the junction left unmatched. CDR1 and CDR2 (germline): WNHNN, SYGVQD (reference sequence). CDR3 amino acids: CASPASGRASYEQYF. CDR3 bases: TGCGCCAGCCCGGCTAGCGGGAGGGCCTCCTACGAGCAGTACTTC.

This clonotype occurred a few times. The J gene is TRBJ2-3, the V gene TRBV2; D call uncertain. The CDR3 totals 14 residues. With 2 bases removed from V and 2 bases from J, the gap between germline ends came to 8 bases. The V gene's germline CDR1 is SNHLY and CDR2 FYNNEI. CDR3 region: CASSEYRDTDTQYF. The DNA of the CDR3 is TGTGCCAGCAGTGAATATAGGGACACAGATACGCAGTATTTT. Drawing the rest from reference TRBV2 and TRBJ2-3, the complete variable domain is EPEVTQTPSHQVTQMGQEVILRCVPISNHLYFYWYRQILGQKVEFLVSFYNNEISEKSEIFDDQFSVERPDGSNFTLKIRSTKLEDSAMYFCASSEYRDTDTQYFGPGTRLTVL.

The genes are TRBV5-1 and TRBJ2-3; D call uncertain. In germline, CDR1 is SGHRS, CDR2 YFSETQ. The length of the CDR3 is 14 residues. V was cut by 4 bases and J by 4 bases, with 13 bases left in between. The CDR3 loop is CASSIGPMADTQYF. The CDR3 bases are TGCGCCAGCAGCATTGGGCCCATGGCAGATACGCAGTATTTT.

This rearrangement joins TRBV19 to TRBJ2-3; TRBD1 matches at 9 bases. J lost 1 base, V lost 5 bases, and 16 bases had no gene match. The CDR3 extends over 19 amino acids. Germline V CDR1 and CDR2: LNHDA, SQIVND (reference sequence). The chain's CDR3 is CASSPRQRGWTGGTDTQYF. CDR3 nucleotides: TGTGCCAGTAGTCCCCGACAAAGGGGCTGGACAGGGGGCACAGATACGCAGTATTTT.

This clonotype was seen ten or more times. The CDR3, as DNA: TGTGCCAGCAGCCAAGGGTTTCACAGGGGGTCCTACAATGAGCAGTTCTTC. The encoded protein is CASSQGFHRGSYNEQFF. V is TRBV3-1 and J is TRBJ2-1; 8 bases map to TRBD1. This CDR3 has 17 residues. The junction had 6 bases not matched to a gene; V was cut back by 1 base and J by 1 base. The germline CDR1 and CDR2 sequences are LGHDT and YNNKEL (reference sequence).

This clonotype was seen repeatedly, ten times or more. The genes are TRBV6-2 or TRBV6-3 and TRBJ2-3; D unclear. CDR3 length: 13 residues. V dropped 2 bases and J dropped 0 bases, with 3 bases sitting between them. The germline CDR1 and CDR2 sequences are MNHEY and SVGEGT. The CDR3 reads CASSYDSTDTQYF. DNA of the CDR3: TGTGCCAGCAGTTACGACAGCACAGATACGCAGTATTTT.

This clonotype appeared a few times. The chain combines TRBV7-8 with TRBJ2-5; 10 nucleotides match TRBD2. J gave up 1 base and V 0 bases, and 8 bases lay outside the gene matches. CDR1 and CDR2 from the germline V gene are SGHVS and FQNEAQ. This CDR3 comprises 18 residues. The DNA for the CDR3 is TGTGCCAGCAGCTTAGCTTTAGCGGGAGGAGGGGTCCAAGAGACCCAGTACTTC. The encoded protein is CASSLALAGGGVQETQYF.

This clonotype was seen only a few times. The rearrangement uses TRBV18 and TRBJ1-4; D gene ambiguous. Trimming left V 3 bases short and J 0 bases short, with 8 bases between. CDR3 length: 15 residues. Germline values: CDR1 KGHSH, CDR2 LQKENI. The CDR3 protein is CASSPADATNEKLFF. The CDR3 bases are TGTGCCAGCTCACCTGCGGATGCAACTAATGAAAAACTGTTTTTT.

This clonotype has at least ten counts. This chain joins TRBV2 and TRBJ2-6; D is undetermined. In germline, CDR1 is SNHLY, CDR2 FYNNEI. The CDR3 contains 15 residues. V lost 1 base, J lost 1 base, and 5 bases lay in between. CDR3 in DNA: TGTGCCAGCAGTGAAGTTATTTCTGGGGCCAACGTCCTGACTTTC. Translated, it gives CASSEVISGANVLTF.

This clonotype was seen many times. J is TRBJ2-1 and V is TRBV3-1, with 11 positions matching TRBD2. The germline gives CDR1 LGHDT, CDR2 YNNKEL (reference sequence). J was trimmed by 10 bases and V by 1 base; bases with no gene match: 3. The CDR3 loop spans 14 amino acids. The CDR3 sequence is CASSQVASGGEQFF. In DNA, the CDR3 is TGTGCCAGCAGCCAAGTTGCTAGCGGGGGGGAGCAGTTCTTC.

This clonotype has ten or more counts. V is TRBV20-1 and J is TRBJ2-5; TRBD1 aligns across 8 bases. The ends lost 3 bases at V and 0 bases at J; junction bases unmatched: 6. Germline V CDR1 and CDR2: DFQATT, SNEGSKA (reference sequence). This CDR3 contains 15 residues. The CDR3 DNA follows: TGCAGTGCTAGGCTGGACAGGGCGTACCAAGAGACCCAGTACTTC. Amino acid sequence: CSARLDRAYQETQYF.

In this sample, this clonotype turned up a few times. This chain links TRBV9 with TRBJ2-3; D remains ambiguous. The CDR3 sequence is 14 residues long. The germline CDR1 and CDR2 sequences are SGDLS and YYNGEE. The V end lost 2 bases, the J end lost 0 bases, and 7 bases lay between the germline ends. The CDR3, as DNA: TGTGCCAGCAGCGTTAGGCACAGCACAGATACGCAGTATTTT. Amino acids: CASSVRHSTDTQYF.

This clonotype was recorded at least ten times. The J gene is TRBJ1-5, the V gene TRBV11-2; D call uncertain. CDR1 and CDR2 (germline): SGHAT, FQNNGV. This CDR3 has 13 amino acids. V was clipped by 5 bases and J by 5 bases, with 10 bases between them. The CDR3 coding sequence is TGTGCCAGCAGCATCGACCTTTATCAGCCCCAGCATTTT. Translating it yields CASSIDLYQPQHF.

This clonotype was seen repeatedly, ten times or more. V and J are TRBV10-3 and TRBJ2-7; D tentatively fits TRBD1 or TRBD2 (5 bases each). The V end was cut by 6 bases, the J end by 1 base, with 16 bases between. The CDR3 sequence is 15 residues long. Germline values: CDR1 ENHRY, CDR2 SYGVKD. The CDR3 loop is CAIRGPLTESYEQYF. In DNA form, the CDR3 reads TGTGCCATCAGGGGACCTTTAACAGAGTCCTACGAGCAGTACTTC.

Many counts were recorded for this clonotype. DNA of the CDR3: TGTGCCAGCAGCTTAGCGCGTCGGGACATCAATAACTATGGCTACACCTTC. Encoded protein: CASSLARRDINNYGYTF. The chain recombines TRBV7-8 with TRBJ1-2, with D perhaps TRBD1 (6 bases). This CDR3 spans 17 amino acids. V dropped 0 bases and J dropped 1 base, with 15 bases sitting between them. Germline V gene lookup returns CDR1 SGHVS and CDR2 FQNEAQ.

This clonotype has only a few counts. The chain couples TRBV6-5 to TRBJ2-7; possible D gene TRBD2, 6 bases. Germline-derived CDR1 and CDR2 are MNHEY and SVGAGI. V was clipped by 2 bases and J by 7 bases, with 12 bases between them. This CDR3 region has 13 residues. CDR3 protein: CASSYVLGGEQYF. The CDR3 DNA reads as TGTGCCAGCAGTTACGTGTTGGGGGGTGAGCAGTACTTC.

This clonotype has just a few counts. This chain connects TRBV20-1 to TRBJ2-1, with TRBD2 identical over 9 bases. The CDR3 runs 16 residues. Trimming at V came to 0 bases and at J to 2 bases, leaving 5 bases not matched to a gene. Germline-derived CDR1 and CDR2 are DFQATT and SNEGSKA (reference sequence). CDR3 region: CSARDRIAGAYNEQFF. In DNA form, the CDR3 reads TGCAGTGCTAGAGATCGGATAGCGGGAGCCTACAATGAGCAGTTCTTC.

This clonotype has a count of ten or more. The chain recombines TRBV6-6 with TRBJ1-1, with no clear D. Germline CDR1 is MNHNY and CDR2 is SVGAGI (reference sequence). V lost 8 bases, J lost 0 bases, and 7 bases lay in between. The CDR3 is 12 amino acids. The CDR3 bases are TGTGCCAGCTCGGAACTGAACACTGAAGCTTTCTTT. Translation gives CASSELNTEAFF.